This T cell receptor beta chain was identified during a study of blood T cell repertoires in COVID-19. Produced via immunoSEQ multiplex PCR; TCRdb's table is partial and in-frame only. The table has fewer than 350,000 clones, around 91% seen once. Trimming at V came to 2 bases and at J to 4 bases, leaving 11 bases not matched to a gene. The CDR3 consists of 17 residues. CDR1 and CDR2 from the germline V gene are SGHRS and YFSETQ. V and J are TRBV5-1 and TRBJ2-3; 9 nucleotides line up with TRBD2. The specimen sequenced was PBMCs or T cells enriched from blood (not recorded which). The sequence came from a woman aged 18-30 years with acute COVID-19. This CDR3 is CASSFFGAGGIADTQYF. DNA for the CDR3: TGCGCCAGCAGCTTCTTCGGGGCGGGAGGGATAGCAGATACGCAGTATTTT.